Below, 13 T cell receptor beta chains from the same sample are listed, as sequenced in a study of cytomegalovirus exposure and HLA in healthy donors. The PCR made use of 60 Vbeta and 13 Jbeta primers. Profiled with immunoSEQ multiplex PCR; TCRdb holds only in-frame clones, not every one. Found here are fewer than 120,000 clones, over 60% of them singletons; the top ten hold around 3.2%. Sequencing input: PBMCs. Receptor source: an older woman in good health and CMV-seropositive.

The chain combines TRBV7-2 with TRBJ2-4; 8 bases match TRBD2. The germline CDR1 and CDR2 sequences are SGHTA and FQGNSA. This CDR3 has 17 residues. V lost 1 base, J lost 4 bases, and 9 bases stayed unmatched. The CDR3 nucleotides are TGTGCCAGCAGCTTAGGGGGACTAGGATTATTAAAAAACATTCAGTACTTC. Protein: CASSLGGLGLLKNIQYF.

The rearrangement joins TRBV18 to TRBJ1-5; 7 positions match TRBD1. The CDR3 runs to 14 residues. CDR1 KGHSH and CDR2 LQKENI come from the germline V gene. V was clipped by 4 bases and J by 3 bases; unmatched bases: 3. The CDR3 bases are TGTGCCAGCTCACGGGACAGACTCAATCAGCCCCAGCATTTT. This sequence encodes CASSRDRLNQPQHF. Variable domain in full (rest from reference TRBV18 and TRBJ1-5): NAGVMQNPRHLVRRRGQEARLRCSPMKGHSHVYWYRQLPEEGLKFMVYLQKENIIDESGMPKERFSAEFPKEGPSILRIQQVVRGDSAAYFCASSRDRLNQPQHFGDGTRLSIL.

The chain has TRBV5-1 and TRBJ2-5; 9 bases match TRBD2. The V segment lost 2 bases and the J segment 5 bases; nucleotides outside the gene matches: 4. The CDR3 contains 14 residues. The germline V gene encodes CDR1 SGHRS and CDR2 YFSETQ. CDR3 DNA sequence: TGCGCCAGCAGCTTTGGGACTAGCAGGGAGACCCAGTACTTC. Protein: CASSFGTSRETQYF. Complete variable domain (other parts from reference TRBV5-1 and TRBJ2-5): KAGVTQTPRYLIKTRGQQVTLSCSPISGHRSVSWYQQTPGQGLQFLFEYFSETQRNKGNFPGRFSGRQFSNSRSEMNVSTLELGDSALYLCASSFGTSRETQYFGPGTRLLVL.

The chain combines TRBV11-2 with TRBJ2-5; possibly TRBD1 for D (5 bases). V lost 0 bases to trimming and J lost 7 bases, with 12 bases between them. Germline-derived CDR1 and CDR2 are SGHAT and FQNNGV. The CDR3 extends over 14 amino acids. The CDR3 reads CASSLDPFQGTQYF. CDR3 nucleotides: TGTGCCAGCAGCTTAGACCCTTTTCAGGGGACCCAGTACTTC.

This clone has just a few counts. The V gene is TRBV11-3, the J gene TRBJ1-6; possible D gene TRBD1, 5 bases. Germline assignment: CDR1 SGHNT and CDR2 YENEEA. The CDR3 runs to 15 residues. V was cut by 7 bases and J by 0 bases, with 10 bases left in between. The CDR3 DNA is TGTGCCAGCATCCGGGGGAGCTCCTATAATTCACCCCTCCACTTT. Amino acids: CASIRGSSYNSPLHF. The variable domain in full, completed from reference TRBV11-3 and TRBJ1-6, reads EAGVVQSPRYKIIEKKQPVAFWCNPISGHNTLYWYLQNLGQGPELLIRYENEEAVDDSQLPKDRFSAERLKGVDSTLKIQPAELGDSAVYLCASIRGSSYNSPLHFGNGTRLTVT.

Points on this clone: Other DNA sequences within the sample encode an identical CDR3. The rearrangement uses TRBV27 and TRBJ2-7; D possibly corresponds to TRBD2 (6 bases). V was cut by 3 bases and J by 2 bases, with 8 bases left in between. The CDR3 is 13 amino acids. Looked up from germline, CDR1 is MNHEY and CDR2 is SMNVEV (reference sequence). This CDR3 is CASSFGLTYEQYF. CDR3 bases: TGTGCCAGCAGTTTCGGACTAACCTACGAGCAGTACTTC.

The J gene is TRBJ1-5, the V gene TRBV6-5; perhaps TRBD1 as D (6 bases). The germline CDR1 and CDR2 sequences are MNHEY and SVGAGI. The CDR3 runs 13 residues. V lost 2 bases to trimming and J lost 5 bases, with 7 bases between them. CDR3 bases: TGTGCCAGCAGTTACGAGGGGGATCAGCCCCAGCATTTT. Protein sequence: CASSYEGDQPQHF.

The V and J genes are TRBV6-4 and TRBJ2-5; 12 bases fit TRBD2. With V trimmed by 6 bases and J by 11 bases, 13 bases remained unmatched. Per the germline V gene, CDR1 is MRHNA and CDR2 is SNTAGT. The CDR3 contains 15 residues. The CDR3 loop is CASSDTTSGSFEQYF. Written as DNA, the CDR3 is TGTGCCAGCAGCGACACGACTAGCGGGAGTTTTGAGCAGTACTTC.

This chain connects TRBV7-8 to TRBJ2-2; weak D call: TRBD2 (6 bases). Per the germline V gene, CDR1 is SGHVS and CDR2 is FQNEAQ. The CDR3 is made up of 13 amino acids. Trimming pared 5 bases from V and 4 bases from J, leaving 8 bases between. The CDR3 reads CASSAGLTGELFF. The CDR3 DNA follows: TGTGCCAGCAGCGCGGGACTCACCGGGGAGCTGTTTTTT.

The DNA for the CDR3 is TGTAGAACGGGAGGGTACGAGCAGTACTTC. Its translation: CRTGGYEQYF. J is TRBJ2-7 and V is TRBV18; 8 bases align to TRBD2. Germline lookup yields CDR1 KGHSH and CDR2 LQKENI. The length of the CDR3 is 10 residues.

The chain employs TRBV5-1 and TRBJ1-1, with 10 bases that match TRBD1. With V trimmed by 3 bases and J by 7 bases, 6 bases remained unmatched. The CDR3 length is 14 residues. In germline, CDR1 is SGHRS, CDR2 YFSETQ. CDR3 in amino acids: CASSSGQGLDEAFF. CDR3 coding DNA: TGCGCCAGCAGCTCGGGACAGGGGCTGGATGAAGCTTTCTTT.

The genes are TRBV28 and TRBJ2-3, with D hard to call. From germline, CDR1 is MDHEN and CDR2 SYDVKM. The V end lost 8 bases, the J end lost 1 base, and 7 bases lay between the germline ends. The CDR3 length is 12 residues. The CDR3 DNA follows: TGTGCCAGCTCAACGGGCACAGATACGCAGTATTTT. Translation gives CASSTGTDTQYF. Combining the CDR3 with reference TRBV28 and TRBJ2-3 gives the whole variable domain DVKVTQSSRYLVKRTGEKVFLECVQDMDHENMFWYRQDPGLGLRLIYFSYDVKMKEKGDIPEGYSVSREKKERFSLILESASTNQTSMYLCASSTGTDTQYFGPGTRLTVL.

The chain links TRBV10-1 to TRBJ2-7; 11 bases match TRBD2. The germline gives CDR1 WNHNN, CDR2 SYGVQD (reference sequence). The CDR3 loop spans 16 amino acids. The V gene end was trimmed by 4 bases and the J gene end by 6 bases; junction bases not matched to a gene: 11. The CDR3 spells CASSGSSGRRWSEQYF. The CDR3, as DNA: TGCGCCAGCAGTGGTTCTAGCGGGAGGAGATGGAGCGAGCAGTACTTC.